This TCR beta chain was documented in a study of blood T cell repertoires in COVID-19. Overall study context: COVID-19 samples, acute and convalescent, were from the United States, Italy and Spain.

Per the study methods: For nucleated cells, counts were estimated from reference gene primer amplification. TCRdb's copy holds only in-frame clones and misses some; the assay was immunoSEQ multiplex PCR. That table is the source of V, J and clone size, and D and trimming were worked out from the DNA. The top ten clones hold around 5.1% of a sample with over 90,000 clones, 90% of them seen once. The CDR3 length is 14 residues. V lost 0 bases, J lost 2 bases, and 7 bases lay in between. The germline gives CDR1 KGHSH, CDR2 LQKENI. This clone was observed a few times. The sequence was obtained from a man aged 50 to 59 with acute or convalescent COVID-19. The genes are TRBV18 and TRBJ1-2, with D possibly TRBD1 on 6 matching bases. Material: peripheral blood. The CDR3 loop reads CASSPPRGNYGYTF. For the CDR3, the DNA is TGTGCCAGCTCACCACCAAGGGGGAACTATGGCTACACCTTC.